Reported below is one T cell receptor beta chain. The data stem from a study of blood T cell repertoires in COVID-19. The data were produced by immunoSEQ multiplex PCR, yet TCRdb's version contains in-frame clones alone and is incomplete. The sample consists of about 330,000 clones, about 90% of them appearing once. Two negative PCRs, clearance, or symptom resolution had been documented for recovered Cohort 3 donors. Trimming removed 4 bases at V and 4 bases at J, with 14 bases between. The CDR3 consists of 15 residues. Per the germline V gene, CDR1 is SGDLS and CDR2 is YYNGEE. Sequenced sample: PBMCs or T cells enriched from blood (not recorded which). The chain links TRBV9 to TRBJ2-2, with D possibly being TRBD1 (5 bases). The TCR sequence derives from a woman under 40 who had recovered from COVID-19. This chain's CDR3 is CASSKRQGSTGELFF. In DNA form, the CDR3 reads TGTGCCAGCAGCAAACGTCAGGGATCCACCGGGGAGCTGTTTTTT.